The 20 T cell receptor beta chains below were found in one sample sequenced in a study of T cells in pancreatic ductal adenocarcinoma. The selected patients with pancreatic ductal adenocarcinoma had surgery but no neoadjuvant therapy. Generated by immunoSEQ multiplex PCR, the TCRdb table keeps only in-frame clones and is missing some. The repertoire has approximately 97,000 clones, over 90% of them found once; the top ten carry under 3.5%. Sequencing was performed on PBMCs. Receptors originate from a human donor with pancreatic ductal adenocarcinoma.

The chain has TRBV20-1 and TRBJ2-5; D is undetermined. This CDR3 region has 11 residues. Trimming shortened V by 6 bases and J by 5 bases, and 10 bases separated the two germline ends. The germline V gene has CDR1 DFQATT and CDR2 SNEGSKA (reference sequence). This CDR3 reads CSAERWETQYF. CDR3 coding DNA: TGCAGTGCGGAGAGGTGGGAGACCCAGTACTTC.

This chain uses TRBV9 with TRBJ1-1, with D possibly TRBD1 on 5 matching bases. From germline, CDR1 is SGDLS and CDR2 YYNGEE. There are 13 residues in the CDR3. The germline V and J ends were trimmed by 4 bases and 7 bases, with 14 bases remaining between them. CDR3: CASSPGTLIEAFF. CDR3 bases: TGTGCCAGCAGCCCCGGGACTTTAATTGAAGCTTTCTTT.

This chain links TRBV27 with TRBJ1-5, with D possibly matching TRBD1 (6 bases). V lost 3 bases and J 4 bases, leaving 10 bases between the germline ends. The CDR3 consists of 14 residues. Germline-derived CDR1 and CDR2 are MNHEY and SMNVEV (reference sequence). The CDR3 loop is CASSFSRGNQPQHF. The CDR3 DNA follows: TGTGCCAGCAGTTTTTCCAGGGGAAATCAGCCCCAGCATTTT.

This clone was picked up one time. The chain links TRBV15 to TRBJ2-1, with a possible D match to TRBD1 (6 bases). CDR3 length: 15 amino acids. V was shortened by 5 bases and J by 9 bases, with 20 bases between the two germline ends. Per the germline V gene, CDR1 is LNHNV and CDR2 is YYDKDF (reference sequence). The CDR3 nucleotides read TGTGCCACCAGCGGAAACCCCGACAGGCCCGGTGAGCAGTTCTTC. Its translation is CATSGNPDRPGEQFF.

The chain links TRBV30 to TRBJ2-5; 7 bases map to TRBD2. The V gene's germline CDR1 is GTSNPN and CDR2 SVGIG (reference sequence). This CDR3 contains 12 residues. After removal of 4 bases from V and 6 bases from J, the junction contained 5 bases not matched to a gene. Here the CDR3 DNA reads TGTGCCTGGATCTCTAGCGGAAAGACCCAGTACTTC. This codes for CAWISSGKTQYF.

V gene TRBV5-1 combines with J gene TRBJ1-1, with D tentatively TRBD1 (5 bases). Trimming left V 0 bases short and J 1 base short, with 10 bases between. Germline V gene lookup returns CDR1 SGHRS and CDR2 YFSETQ. The CDR3 extends over 15 amino acids. In nucleotides, the CDR3 is TGCGCCAGCAGCTTGGCTGGGGGGGGGAACACTGAAGCTTTCTTT. Residues: CASSLAGGGNTEAFF.

The chain has TRBV28 and TRBJ2-7, with D perhaps matching TRBD2 (6 bases). The CDR3 length is 14 residues. CDR1 and CDR2 (germline): MDHEN, SYDVKM. V was pared by 6 bases and J by 3 bases, with 15 bases between. The CDR3 sequence is CASSSSPGLYEQYF. The DNA of the CDR3 is TGTGCCAGCAGCTCCTCCCCGGGACTCTACGAGCAGTACTTC.

The chain recombines TRBV25-1 with TRBJ2-7; a possible D gene is TRBD2 (6 bases). This CDR3 region has 16 residues. CDR1 and CDR2 from the germline V gene are MGHDK and SYGVNS. The V end lost 1 base, the J end lost 6 bases, and 19 bases lay between the germline ends. In DNA, the CDR3 is TGTGCCAGCAGTGAATCCGGGGGTGGGAGAAGAGCCGAGCAGTACTTC. Its protein is CASSESGGGRRAEQYF.

This clone appeared a single time. The chain is built from TRBV7-8 and TRBJ2-4; 12 bases are a match to TRBD2. This CDR3 has 22 amino acids. The trim removed 1 base at V and 3 bases at J, leaving 19 bases unmatched. Germline CDR1 SGHVS, CDR2 FQNEAQ. The CDR3 nucleotides read TGTGCCAGCAGCTTAGTCAGATTTGGGGCCGGACTAGCGGGATTGGGCAAAAACATTCAGTACTTC. Translation: CASSLVRFGAGLAGLGKNIQYF.

The V and J genes are TRBV18 and TRBJ2-3; D uncertain. V lost 0 bases, J lost 4 bases, and 14 bases lay in between. Germline CDR1 is KGHSH and CDR2 is LQKENI. CDR3 length: 16 residues. CDR3 region: CASSPPARIDADTQYF. In DNA, the CDR3 is TGTGCCAGCTCACCACCCGCGCGGATCGACGCAGATACGCAGTATTTT.

The chain links TRBV7-6 to TRBJ2-7, with D perhaps matching TRBD2 (5 bases). The germline V gene encodes CDR1 SGHVS and CDR2 FNYEAQ. This CDR3 is built from 14 residues. The V end was cut by 1 base, the J end by 4 bases, with 11 bases between. DNA of the CDR3: TGTGCCAGCAGCTTAGAGCGTGGCGGGTACGAGCAGTACTTC. As protein: CASSLERGGYEQYF.

The chain couples TRBV7-9 to TRBJ2-3; D perhaps matches TRBD2 (5 bases). The CDR3 covers 15 residues. The germline gives CDR1 SEHNR, CDR2 FQNEAQ (reference sequence). Trimming pared 3 bases from V and 1 base from J, leaving 11 bases between. For the CDR3, the DNA is TGTGCCAGCAGCTTCCGCGGGCTGGGCACAGATACGCAGTATTTT. It yields the protein CASSFRGLGTDTQYF.

The chain recombines TRBV5-1 with TRBJ2-5; D unclear. Germline V gene sequence: CDR1 SGHRS, CDR2 YFSETQ. Trimming pared 0 bases from V and 5 bases from J, leaving 8 bases between. The CDR3 covers 13 residues. The CDR3 spells CASSLVVSETQYF. CDR3 DNA: TGCGCCAGCAGCTTGGTTGTCTCGGAGACCCAGTACTTC. Using reference TRBV5-1 and TRBJ2-5 for the parts outside the CDR3, the full variable domain is KAGVTQTPRYLIKTRGQQVTLSCSPISGHRSVSWYQQTPGQGLQFLFEYFSETQRNKGNFPGRFSGRQFSNSRSEMNVSTLELGDSALYLCASSLVVSETQYFGPGTRLLVL.

The chain links TRBV4-2 to TRBJ2-7, with 11 bases fitting TRBD2. V dropped 3 bases and J dropped 4; count of bases not matched to a gene: 5. The germline CDR1 and CDR2 sequences are LGHNA and YNFKEQ. The CDR3 runs to 15 residues. CDR3 bases: TGTGCCAGCAGCCAGTCCGGGACTAGCGGTTACGAGCAGTACTTC. This translates into CASSQSGTSGYEQYF.

The J gene is TRBJ2-6, the V gene TRBV15, with D hard to call. This CDR3 region has 16 residues. Germline V gene sequence: CDR1 LNHNV, CDR2 YYDKDF (reference sequence). Deletions cut 5 bases from V and 2 bases from J, with 13 bases between. Here the CDR3 DNA reads TGTGCCACCAGCGCCCGTAGTTTTGCTGGGGCCAACGTCCTGACTTTC. Translating gives CATSARSFAGANVLTF.

V usage is TRBV7-9 and J usage is TRBJ2-7; the D gene is possibly TRBD2 (6 bases). CDR3 length: 12 residues. The V end lost 0 bases, the J end lost 6 bases, and 6 bases lay between the germline ends. Germline V CDR1 and CDR2: SEHNR, FQNEAQ (reference sequence). CDR3 bases: TGTGCCAGCAGCTTAGCCGGGGGCGAGCAGTACTTC. Residues: CASSLAGGEQYF.

V gene TRBV27 combines with J gene TRBJ2-7; 7 nucleotides line up with TRBD2. J gave up 6 bases and V 6 bases, and 8 bases lay outside the gene matches. The germline gives CDR1 MNHEY, CDR2 SMNVEV (reference sequence). This CDR3 comprises 13 residues. CDR3 nucleotide sequence: TGTGCCAGCAGGCGGGAGTTTTCGGGCGAGCAGTACTTC. It encodes CASRREFSGEQYF.

The chain is built from TRBV19 and TRBJ2-5; D is perhaps TRBD1 (6 bases). Germline V gene lookup returns CDR1 LNHDA and CDR2 SQIVND (reference sequence). V dropped 5 bases and J dropped 5 bases, with 9 bases sitting between them. CDR3 length: 12 residues. The CDR3 DNA is TGTGCCAGTAGTGGGCAGGGGGAGACCCAGTACTTC. Translating it yields CASSGQGETQYF.

This clone showed up just once. V gene TRBV6-5 combines with J gene TRBJ2-7, with 7 bases matching TRBD2. J lost 0 bases, V lost 6 bases, and 8 bases had no gene match. Looked up from germline, CDR1 is MNHEY and CDR2 is SVGAGI. There are 15 residues in the CDR3. Here the CDR3 DNA reads TGTGCCAGCAGCCGAAGCGGGACCCTCTCCTACGAGCAGTACTTC. Protein product: CASSRSGTLSYEQYF.

The DNA of the CDR3 is TGTGCCAGCAGCCCGGGGTTGACAGGGTTGAAGTACTTC. Amino acids: CASSPGLTGLKYF. The rearrangement joins TRBV7-8 to TRBJ2-7; 7 nucleotides match TRBD1. Per germline, CDR1 SGHVS and CDR2 FQNEAQ. V was pared by 5 bases and J by 11 bases, with 12 bases of the junction left unmatched. The CDR3 runs 13 residues.